The 16 T cell receptor beta chains given below trace back to one sample, sequenced in a study of spatial heterogeneity in lung cancer. Time point: sample taken at primary tumor resection. Unsorted tumor, nontumor lung tissue or cryopreserved PBMC supplied the whole RNA. A single record per CDR3 protein comes from TCRdb applying MiXCR to the 5' RACE reads. The sample yields some 22,000 distinct CDR3 sequences, roughly 4.5% seen once. The source was PBMCs, collected at surgery. The receptors were sampled from a male donor with early-stage non-small cell lung cancer.

V gene TRBV24-1 combines with J gene TRBJ1-4, with TRBD1 matching over 8 bases. Germline V CDR1 and CDR2: KGHDR, SFDVKD. V dropped 7 bases and J dropped 10; count of bases not matched to a gene: 7. This CDR3 contains 13 residues. This chain's CDR3 is CATSQGAFGKLFF. In DNA form, the CDR3 reads TGTGCCACCAGCCAGGGGGCATTTGGAAAACTGTTTTTT.

Ten or more counts support this clonotype. This rearrangement joins TRBV6-1 to TRBJ1-5; no firm D call. V gave up 0 bases and J gave up 0 bases, with 9 bases separating them. This CDR3 has 16 amino acids. Per the germline V gene, CDR1 is MNHNS and CDR2 is SASEGT. Here the CDR3 DNA reads TGTGCCAGCAGTGAAGCGTCACTCGGTAGCAATCAGCCCCAGCATTTT. Translation: CASSEASLGSNQPQHF.

Many counts were recorded for this clonotype. The chain has TRBV19 and TRBJ1-1; D ambiguous. This CDR3 spans 13 amino acids. The V gene lost 7 bases and the J gene lost 6 bases, with 15 bases spanning the gap. Germline-derived CDR1 and CDR2 are LNHDA and SQIVND (reference sequence). In nucleotides, the CDR3 is TGTGCCAGTATGAGACTTTTTCTCGCTGAAGCTTTCTTT. The encoded protein is CASMRLFLAEAFF.

In its sample, this clonotype ranks as medium-sized. This chain connects TRBV28 to TRBJ1-4; no clear D gene. Germline V gives CDR1 MDHEN, CDR2 SYDVKM. The V end lost 3 bases, the J end lost 14 bases, and 16 bases lay between the germline ends. The CDR3 spans 13 residues. DNA of the CDR3: TGTGCCAGCAGTTTGGTAACCCCAAAAACTCTGTTTTTT. Its protein product is CASSLVTPKTLFF.

This clonotype has a handful of counts. This chain uses TRBV4-2 with TRBJ2-3; 12 bases line up with TRBD2. CDR1 and CDR2 from the germline V gene are LGHNA and YNFKEQ. The V and J ends lost 1 base and 3 bases, in that order; junction bases with no gene match: 5. The CDR3 totals 17 residues. Written as DNA, the CDR3 is TGTGCCAGCAGCCAAGTATCTAGCGGGGGGGCGACAGATACGCAGTATTTT. This translates into CASSQVSSGGATDTQYF.

The table lists this clonotype with many counts. The chain uses TRBV11-2 and TRBJ2-1; a possible D gene is TRBD2 (5 bases). Looked up from germline, CDR1 is SGHAT and CDR2 is FQNNGV. Between the trimmed V and J ends, which lost 0 bases and 12 bases, there was a span of 9 bases. CDR3 length equals 12 residues. CDR3 nucleotides: TGTGCCAGCAGCTTAGATCTCCGGGGGCAGTTCTTC. As protein: CASSLDLRGQFF.

This clonotype was found many times. This rearrangement joins TRBV20-1 to TRBJ2-3, with 7 positions matching TRBD2. CDR1 and CDR2 from the germline V gene are DFQATT and SNEGSKA (reference sequence). The CDR3 has 14 residues. The J segment lost 6 bases and the V segment lost 2 bases, leaving 8 bases of the junction unmatched. CDR3 sequence (DNA): TGCAGTGCTAGAACCGGACGGGGGGAGGATACGCAGTATTTT. It specifies CSARTGRGEDTQYF.

This clonotype was recorded a few times. This chain joins TRBV30 and TRBJ1-6, with a weak D call TRBD1 (6 bases). CDR3 length: 14 residues. The V gene lost 4 bases and the J gene lost 9 bases, with 16 bases spanning the gap. Germline loops: CDR1 GTSNPN, CDR2 SVGIG (reference sequence). CDR3 residues: CAWTPGARGSPLHF. CDR3 DNA: TGTGCCTGGACCCCAGGGGCAAGGGGTTCACCCCTCCACTTT.

Many counts were recorded for this clonotype. This rearrangement joins TRBV20-1 to TRBJ1-6; D gene ambiguous. Trimming pared 1 base from V and 7 bases from J, leaving 11 bases between. Germline values: CDR1 DFQATT, CDR2 SNEGSKA (reference sequence). This CDR3 is built from 14 residues. Here the CDR3 DNA reads TGCAGTGCTAGAGTAGGCTCCGAGAATTCACCCCTCCACTTT. Its translation: CSARVGSENSPLHF.

The chain uses TRBV12-3 or TRBV12-4 and TRBJ2-6, with D unclear. The germline V and J ends were trimmed by 6 bases and 1 base, with 4 bases remaining between them. The CDR3 has 13 amino acids. This CDR3 reads CASRTSGANVLTF. Written as DNA, the CDR3 is TGTGCCAGCAGGACTTCTGGGGCCAACGTCCTGACTTTC.

This clonotype was recorded at least ten times. The rearrangement joins TRBV20-1 to TRBJ2-1; 13 positions match TRBD2. Germline loops: CDR1 DFQATT, CDR2 SNEGSKA (reference sequence). This CDR3 spans 14 amino acids. Trimming at V came to 3 bases and at J to 15 bases, leaving 11 bases not matched to a gene. CDR3 nucleotide sequence: TGCAGTGCTAGCGAGACTAGCGGGAGGTCAGAGTTGTTCTTC. The encoded protein is CSASETSGRSELFF.

This clonotype was detected many times. This rearrangement joins TRBV5-1 to TRBJ2-3; D is perhaps TRBD2 (6 bases). This CDR3 region has 15 residues. Germline V lookup: CDR1 SGHRS, CDR2 YFSETQ. V lost 4 bases, J lost 0 bases, and 12 bases lay in between. CDR3 amino acids: CASSPGTASTDTQYF. The CDR3 nucleotides are TGCGCCAGCAGCCCTGGGACTGCTAGCACAGATACGCAGTATTTT.

For this clonotype: One base away lies a much larger clone, so this may be a sequencing read error. The chain joins TRBV28 to TRBJ2-7; TRBD1 is a possible D gene (5 bases). Germline CDR1 and CDR2: MDHEN and SYDVKM. The length of the CDR3 is 14 residues. The V gene lost 8 bases and the J gene lost 9 bases, with 23 bases spanning the gap. CDR3 nucleotides: TGTGCCAGCTACCCCCACGGACATTCAAACGCGCAGTACTTC. Amino acid sequence: CASYPHGHSNAQYF.

Ten or more counts support this clonotype. The rearrangement links TRBV2 to TRBJ1-5; D possibly corresponds to TRBD1 (6 bases). V was trimmed by 5 bases and J by 7 bases, leaving 12 bases between them. This CDR3 region has 13 residues. Germline-derived CDR1 and CDR2 are SNHLY and FYNNEI. CDR3 in amino acids: CASSSNRVQPQHF. CDR3 DNA: TGTGCCAGCAGTTCCAACAGGGTCCAGCCCCAGCATTTT.

This clonotype has at least ten counts. The rearrangement links TRBV20-1 to TRBJ1-5, with unresolved D. Germline CDR1 and CDR2: DFQATT and SNEGSKA (reference sequence). This CDR3 spans 14 amino acids. V lost 3 bases to trimming and J lost 3 bases, with 12 bases between them. The CDR3 spells CSASSQANNQPQHF. The CDR3 DNA is TGCAGTGCTAGTAGTCAGGCTAACAATCAGCCCCAGCATTTT.

This clonotype was observed many times. The chain uses TRBV6-2 or TRBV6-3 and TRBJ2-7, with D tentatively TRBD1 (7 bases). Per germline, CDR1 MNHEY and CDR2 SVGEGT. The CDR3 is made up of 15 amino acids. Trimming cost V 7 bases and J 3 bases, with 19 bases left between them. Here the CDR3 DNA reads TGTGCCAGCACCTCCTGGAGGGACAGAGACTACGAGCAGTACTTC. It translates to CASTSWRDRDYEQYF.